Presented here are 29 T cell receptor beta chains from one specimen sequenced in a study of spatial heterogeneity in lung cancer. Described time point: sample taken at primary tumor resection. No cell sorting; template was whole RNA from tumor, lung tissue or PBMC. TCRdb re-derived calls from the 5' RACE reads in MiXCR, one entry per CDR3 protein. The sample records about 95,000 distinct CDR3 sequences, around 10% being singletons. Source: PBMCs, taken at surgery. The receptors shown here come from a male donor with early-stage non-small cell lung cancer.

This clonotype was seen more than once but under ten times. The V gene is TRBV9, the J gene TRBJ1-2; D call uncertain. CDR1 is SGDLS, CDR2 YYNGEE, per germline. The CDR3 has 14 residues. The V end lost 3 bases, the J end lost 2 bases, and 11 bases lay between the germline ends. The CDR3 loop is CASSGRTGNYGYTF. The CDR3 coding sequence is TGTGCCAGCAGCGGTCGGACTGGGAACTATGGCTACACCTTC.

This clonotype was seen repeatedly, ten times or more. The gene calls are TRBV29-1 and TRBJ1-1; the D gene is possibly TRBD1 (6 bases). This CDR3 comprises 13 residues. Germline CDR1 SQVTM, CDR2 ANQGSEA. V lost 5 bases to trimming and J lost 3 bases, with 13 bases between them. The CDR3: CSVSGTLDTEAFF. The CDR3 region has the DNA TGCAGCGTTTCAGGGACATTGGACACTGAAGCTTTCTTT.

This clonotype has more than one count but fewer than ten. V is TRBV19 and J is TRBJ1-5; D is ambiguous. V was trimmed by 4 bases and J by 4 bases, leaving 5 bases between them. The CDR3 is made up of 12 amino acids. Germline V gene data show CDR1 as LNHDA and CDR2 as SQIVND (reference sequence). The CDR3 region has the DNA TGTGCCAGTAGTAATCTGAATCAGCCCCAGCATTTT. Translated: CASSNLNQPQHF.

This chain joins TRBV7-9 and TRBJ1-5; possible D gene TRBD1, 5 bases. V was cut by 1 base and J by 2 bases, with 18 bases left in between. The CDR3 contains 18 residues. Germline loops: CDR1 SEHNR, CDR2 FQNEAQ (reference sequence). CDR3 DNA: TGTGCCAGCAGCTTAGGCCCGACGTGGCAGGGCGGCAATCAGCCCCAGCATTTT. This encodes CASSLGPTWQGGNQPQHF.

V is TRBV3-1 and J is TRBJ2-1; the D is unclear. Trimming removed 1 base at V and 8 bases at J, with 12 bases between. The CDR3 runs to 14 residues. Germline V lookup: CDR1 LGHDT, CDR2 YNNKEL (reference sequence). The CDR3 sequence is CASSQGRFRDEQFF. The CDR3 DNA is TGTGCCAGCAGCCAAGGGCGGTTTAGGGATGAGCAGTTCTTC.

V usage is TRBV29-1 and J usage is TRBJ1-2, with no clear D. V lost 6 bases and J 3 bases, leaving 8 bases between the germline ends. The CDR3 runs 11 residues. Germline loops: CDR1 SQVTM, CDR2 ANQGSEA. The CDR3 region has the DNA TGCAGCGTCCAAAGGGACTATGGCTACACCTTC. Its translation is CSVQRDYGYTF.

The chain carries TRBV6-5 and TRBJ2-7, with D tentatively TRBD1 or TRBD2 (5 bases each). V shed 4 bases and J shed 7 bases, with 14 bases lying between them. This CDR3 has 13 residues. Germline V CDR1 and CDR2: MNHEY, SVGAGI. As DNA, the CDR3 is TGTGCCAGCAGTTTTGGGGACGTGAGGGAGCAGTACTTC. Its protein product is CASSFGDVREQYF.

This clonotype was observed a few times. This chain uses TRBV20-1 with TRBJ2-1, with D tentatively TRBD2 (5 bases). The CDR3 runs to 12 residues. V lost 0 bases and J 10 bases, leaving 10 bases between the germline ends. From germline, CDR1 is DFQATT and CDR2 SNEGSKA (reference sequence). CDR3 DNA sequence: TGCAGTGCTAGAGAGGCTAGCAGGGAGCAGTTCTTC. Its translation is CSAREASREQFF.

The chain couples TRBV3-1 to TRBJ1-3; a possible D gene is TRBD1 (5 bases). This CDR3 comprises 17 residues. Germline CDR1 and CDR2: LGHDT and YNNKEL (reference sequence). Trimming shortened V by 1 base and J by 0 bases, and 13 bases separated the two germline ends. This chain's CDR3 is CASSQGQLGFSGNTIYF. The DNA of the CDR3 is TGTGCCAGCAGCCAAGGACAGCTAGGTTTCTCTGGAAACACCATATATTTT.

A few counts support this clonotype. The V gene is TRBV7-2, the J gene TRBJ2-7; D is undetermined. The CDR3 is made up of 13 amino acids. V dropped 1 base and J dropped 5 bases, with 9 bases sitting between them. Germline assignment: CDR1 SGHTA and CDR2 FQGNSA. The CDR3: CASSLEGQNEQYF. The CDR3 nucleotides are TGTGCCAGCAGCTTAGAAGGGCAAAACGAGCAGTACTTC.

The CDR3 DNA sequence: TGTGCCAGCAGTTCCCTCTCTGGGGCCAACGTCCTGACTTTC. Translation gives CASSSLSGANVLTF. The chain has TRBV27 and TRBJ2-6; the D is unclear. Per the germline V gene, CDR1 is MNHEY and CDR2 is SMNVEV (reference sequence). The V gene lost 4 bases and the J gene lost 0 bases, with 4 bases spanning the gap. The length of the CDR3 is 14 residues. The full variable domain, completed using reference TRBV27 and TRBJ2-6, is EAQVTQNPRYLITVTGKKLTVTCSQNMNHEYMSWYRQDPGLGLRQIYYSMNVEVTDKGDVPEGYKVSRKEKRNFPLILESPSPNQTSLYFCASSSLSGANVLTFGAGSRLTVL.

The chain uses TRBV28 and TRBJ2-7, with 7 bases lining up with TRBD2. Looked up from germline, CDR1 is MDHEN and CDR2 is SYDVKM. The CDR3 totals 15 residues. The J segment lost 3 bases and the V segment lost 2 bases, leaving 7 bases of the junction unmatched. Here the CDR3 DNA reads TGTGCCAGCAGTTTAGGCGGGAGTGGGTTCTACGAGCAGTACTTC. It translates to CASSLGGSGFYEQYF.

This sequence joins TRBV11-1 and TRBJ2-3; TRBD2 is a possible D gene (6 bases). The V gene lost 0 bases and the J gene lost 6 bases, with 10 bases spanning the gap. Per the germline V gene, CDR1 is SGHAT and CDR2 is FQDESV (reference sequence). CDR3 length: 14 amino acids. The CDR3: CASSLASGGDTQYF. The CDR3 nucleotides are TGTGCCAGCAGCTTAGCTAGCGGCGGGGATACGCAGTATTTT.

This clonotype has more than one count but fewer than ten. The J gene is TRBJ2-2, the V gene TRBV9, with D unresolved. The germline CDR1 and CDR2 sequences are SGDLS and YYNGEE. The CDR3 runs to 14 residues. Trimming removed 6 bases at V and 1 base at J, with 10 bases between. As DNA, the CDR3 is TGTGCCAGCACCCCCGACCAGAACACCGGGGAGCTGTTTTTT. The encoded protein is CASTPDQNTGELFF.

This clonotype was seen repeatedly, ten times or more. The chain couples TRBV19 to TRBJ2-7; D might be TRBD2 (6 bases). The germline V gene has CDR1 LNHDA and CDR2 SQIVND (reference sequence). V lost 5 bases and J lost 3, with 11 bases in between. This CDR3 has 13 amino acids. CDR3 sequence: CASSPQTSYEQYF. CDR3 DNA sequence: TGTGCCAGTAGTCCACAGACTAGCTACGAGCAGTACTTC.

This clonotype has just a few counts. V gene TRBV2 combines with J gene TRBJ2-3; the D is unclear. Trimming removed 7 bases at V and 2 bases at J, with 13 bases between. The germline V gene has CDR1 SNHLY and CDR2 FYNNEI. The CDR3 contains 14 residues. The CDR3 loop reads CASNRISSTDTQYF. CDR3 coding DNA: TGTGCCAGCAATCGAATTTCTTCCACAGATACGCAGTATTTT.

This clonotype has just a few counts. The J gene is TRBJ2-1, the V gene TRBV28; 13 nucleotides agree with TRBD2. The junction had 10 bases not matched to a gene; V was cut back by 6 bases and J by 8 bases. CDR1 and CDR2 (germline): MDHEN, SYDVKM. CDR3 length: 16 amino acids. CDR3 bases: TGTGCCAGCAGCCGTACCGGGACTAGCGGGATCTATGAGCAGTTCTTC. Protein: CASSRTGTSGIYEQFF. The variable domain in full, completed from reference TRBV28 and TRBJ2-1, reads DVKVTQSSRYLVKRTGEKVFLECVQDMDHENMFWYRQDPGLGLRLIYFSYDVKMKEKGDIPEGYSVSREKKERFSLILESASTNQTSMYLCASSRTGTSGIYEQFFGPGTRLTVL.

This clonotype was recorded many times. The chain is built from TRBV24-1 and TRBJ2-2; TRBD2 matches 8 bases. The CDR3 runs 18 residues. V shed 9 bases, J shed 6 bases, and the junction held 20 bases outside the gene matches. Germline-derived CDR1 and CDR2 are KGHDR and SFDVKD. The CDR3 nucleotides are TGTGCCACCGGAAGAACCGGGACTAGAGGTTCAAAGGCCGGGGAGCTGTTTTTT. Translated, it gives CATGRTGTRGSKAGELFF.

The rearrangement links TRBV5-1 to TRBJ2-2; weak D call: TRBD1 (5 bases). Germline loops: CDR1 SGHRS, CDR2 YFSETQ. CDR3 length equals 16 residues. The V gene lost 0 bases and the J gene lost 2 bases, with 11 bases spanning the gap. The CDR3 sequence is CASSLDAGINTGELFF. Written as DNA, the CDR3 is TGCGCCAGCAGCTTGGATGCAGGGATTAACACCGGGGAGCTGTTTTTT.

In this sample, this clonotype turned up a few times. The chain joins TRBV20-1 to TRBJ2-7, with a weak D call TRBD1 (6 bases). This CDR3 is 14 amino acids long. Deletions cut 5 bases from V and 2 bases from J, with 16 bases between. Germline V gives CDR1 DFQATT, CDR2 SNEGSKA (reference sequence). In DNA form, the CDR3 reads TGCAGTGCTCCAAGGGGTGACAGGACCTACGAGCAGTACTTC. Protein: CSAPRGDRTYEQYF.

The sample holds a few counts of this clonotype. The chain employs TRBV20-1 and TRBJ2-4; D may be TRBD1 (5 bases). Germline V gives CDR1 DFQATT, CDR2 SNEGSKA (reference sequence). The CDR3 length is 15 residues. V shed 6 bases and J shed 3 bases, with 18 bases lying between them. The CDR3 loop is CSAEAGRVNKNIQYF. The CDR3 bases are TGCAGTGCCGAGGCAGGGCGCGTTAACAAAAACATTCAGTACTTC.

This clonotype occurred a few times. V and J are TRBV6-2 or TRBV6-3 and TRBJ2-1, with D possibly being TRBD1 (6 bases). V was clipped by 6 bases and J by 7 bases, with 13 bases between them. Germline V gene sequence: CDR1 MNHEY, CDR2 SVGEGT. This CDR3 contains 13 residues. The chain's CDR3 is CASREQGANEQFF. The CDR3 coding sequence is TGTGCCAGCAGGGAACAGGGCGCTAATGAGCAGTTCTTC.

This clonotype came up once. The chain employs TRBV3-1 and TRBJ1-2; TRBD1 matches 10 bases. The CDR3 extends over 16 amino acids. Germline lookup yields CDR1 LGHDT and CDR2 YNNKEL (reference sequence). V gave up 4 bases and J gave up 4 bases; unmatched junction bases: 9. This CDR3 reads CASSPLGQGGIYGYTF. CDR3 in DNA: TGTGCCAGCAGCCCCCTAGGACAGGGGGGCATCTATGGCTACACCTTC.

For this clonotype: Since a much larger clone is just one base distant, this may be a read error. The CDR3 DNA reads as TGTGCCAGCAGTTCATACAGGGTCGGAGACCAGTACTTC. Its protein is CASSSYRVGDQYF. V and J are TRBV28 and TRBJ2-7, with a weak D call TRBD1 (6 bases). This CDR3 spans 13 amino acids. Looked up from germline, CDR1 is MDHEN and CDR2 is SYDVKM. Deletions cut 4 bases from V and 10 bases from J, with 17 bases between.

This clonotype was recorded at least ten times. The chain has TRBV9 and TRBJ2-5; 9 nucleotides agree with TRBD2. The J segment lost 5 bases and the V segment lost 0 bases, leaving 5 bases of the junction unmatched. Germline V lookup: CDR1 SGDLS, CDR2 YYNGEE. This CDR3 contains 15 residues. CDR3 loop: CASSVAAGGRETQYF. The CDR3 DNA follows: TGTGCCAGCAGCGTAGCTGCGGGGGGGCGTGAGACCCAGTACTTC.

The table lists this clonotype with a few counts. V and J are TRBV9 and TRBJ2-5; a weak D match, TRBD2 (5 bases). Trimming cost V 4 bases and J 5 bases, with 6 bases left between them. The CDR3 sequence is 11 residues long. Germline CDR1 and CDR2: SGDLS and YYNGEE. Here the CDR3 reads CASSREETQYF. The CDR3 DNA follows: TGTGCCAGCAGCAGGGAGGAGACCCAGTACTTC. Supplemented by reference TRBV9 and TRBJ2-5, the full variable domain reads DSGVTQTPKHLITATGQRVTLRCSPRSGDLSVYWYQQSLDQGLQFLIQYYNGEERAKGNILERFSAQQFPDLHSELNLSSLELGDSALYFCASSREETQYFGPGTRLLVL.

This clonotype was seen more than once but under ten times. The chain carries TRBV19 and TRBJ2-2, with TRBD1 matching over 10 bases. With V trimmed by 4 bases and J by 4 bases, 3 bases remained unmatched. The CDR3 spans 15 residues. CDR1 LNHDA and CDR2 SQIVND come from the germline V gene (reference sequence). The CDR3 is CASSTRDRGTGELFF. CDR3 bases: TGTGCCAGTAGTACTCGGGACAGGGGCACCGGGGAGCTGTTTTTT.

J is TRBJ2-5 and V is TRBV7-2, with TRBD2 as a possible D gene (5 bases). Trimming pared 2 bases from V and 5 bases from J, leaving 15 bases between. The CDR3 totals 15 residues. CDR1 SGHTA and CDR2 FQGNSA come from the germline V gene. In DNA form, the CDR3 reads TGTGCCAGCAGCTTATTAGTGGGGAGAGAGGAGACCCAGTACTTC. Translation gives CASSLLVGREETQYF.

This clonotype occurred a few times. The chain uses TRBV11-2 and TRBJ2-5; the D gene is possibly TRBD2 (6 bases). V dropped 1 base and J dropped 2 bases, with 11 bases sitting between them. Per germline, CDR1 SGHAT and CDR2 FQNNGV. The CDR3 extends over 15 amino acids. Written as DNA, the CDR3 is TGTGCCAGCAGCTTAGGTCGGCGGGGACAAGAGACCCAGTACTTC. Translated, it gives CASSLGRRGQETQYF.